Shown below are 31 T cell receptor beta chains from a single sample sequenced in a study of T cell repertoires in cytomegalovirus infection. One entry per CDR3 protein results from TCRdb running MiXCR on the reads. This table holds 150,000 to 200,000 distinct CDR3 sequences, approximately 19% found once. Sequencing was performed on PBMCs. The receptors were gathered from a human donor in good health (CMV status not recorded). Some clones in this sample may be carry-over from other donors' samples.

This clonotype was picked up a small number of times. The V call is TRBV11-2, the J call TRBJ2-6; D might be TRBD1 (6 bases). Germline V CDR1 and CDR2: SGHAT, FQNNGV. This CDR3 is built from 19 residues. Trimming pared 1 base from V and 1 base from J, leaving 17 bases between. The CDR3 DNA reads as TGTGCCAGCAGCTTAGGAGGGTGGGGACACTTTTCTGGGGCCAACGTCCTGACTTTC. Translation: CASSLGGWGHFSGANVLTF.

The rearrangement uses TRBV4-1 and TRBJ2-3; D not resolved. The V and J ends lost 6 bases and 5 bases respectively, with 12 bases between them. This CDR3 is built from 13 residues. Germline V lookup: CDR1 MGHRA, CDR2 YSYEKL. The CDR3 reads CASSPPLGDTQYF. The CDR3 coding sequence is TGCGCCAGCAGTCCCCCCCTGGGAGATACGCAGTATTTT.

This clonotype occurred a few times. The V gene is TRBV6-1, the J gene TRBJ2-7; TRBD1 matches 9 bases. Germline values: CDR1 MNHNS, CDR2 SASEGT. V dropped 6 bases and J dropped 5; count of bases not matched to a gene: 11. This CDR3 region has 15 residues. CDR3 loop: CASSQKGTGQNEQYF. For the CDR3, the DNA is TGTGCCAGCAGCCAAAAGGGGACAGGGCAGAACGAGCAGTACTTC.

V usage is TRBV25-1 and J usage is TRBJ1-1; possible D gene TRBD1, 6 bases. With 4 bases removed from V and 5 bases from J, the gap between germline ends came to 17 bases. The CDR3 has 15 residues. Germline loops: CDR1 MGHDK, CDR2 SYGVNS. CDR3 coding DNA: TGTGCCAGCAGTGCCCCAATCGGGGGCGCAACTGAAGCTTTCTTT. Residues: CASSAPIGGATEAFF.

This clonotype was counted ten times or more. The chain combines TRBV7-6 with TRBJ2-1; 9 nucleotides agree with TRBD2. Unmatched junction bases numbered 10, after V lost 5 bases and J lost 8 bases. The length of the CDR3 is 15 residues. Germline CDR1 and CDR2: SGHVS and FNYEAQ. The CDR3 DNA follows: TGTGCCAGCAGCCTACTAGCGGGCCGGTCGGATGAGCAGTTCTTC. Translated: CASSLLAGRSDEQFF.

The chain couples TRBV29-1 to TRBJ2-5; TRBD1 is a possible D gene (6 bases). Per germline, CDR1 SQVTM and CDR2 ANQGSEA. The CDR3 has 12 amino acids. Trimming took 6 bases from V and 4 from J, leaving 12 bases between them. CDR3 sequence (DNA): TGCAGCGTCGGACAGATTCGAGAGACCCAGTACTTC. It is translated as CSVGQIRETQYF.

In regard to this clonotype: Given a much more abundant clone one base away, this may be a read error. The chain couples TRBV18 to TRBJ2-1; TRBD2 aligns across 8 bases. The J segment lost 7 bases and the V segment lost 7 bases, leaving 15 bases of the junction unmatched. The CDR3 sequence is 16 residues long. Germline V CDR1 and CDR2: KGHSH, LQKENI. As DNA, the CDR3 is TGTGCCAGCTTACCTGCGGGGGGAGATTTCGGGAATGAGCAGTTCTTC. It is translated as CASLPAGGDFGNEQFF.

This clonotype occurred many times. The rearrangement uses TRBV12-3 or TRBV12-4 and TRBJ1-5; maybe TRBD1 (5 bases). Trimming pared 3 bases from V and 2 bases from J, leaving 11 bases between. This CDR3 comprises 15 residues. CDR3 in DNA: TGTGCCAGCAGTTTCCGGGGGTCGGGCAATCAGCCCCAGCATTTT. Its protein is CASSFRGSGNQPQHF.

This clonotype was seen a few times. The CDR3 protein is CSVASGDEQYF. CDR3 nucleotide sequence: TGCAGCGTTGCGTCGGGGGATGAGCAGTACTTC. V is TRBV29-1 and J is TRBJ2-7; weak D call: TRBD2 (6 bases). There are 11 residues in the CDR3. V was pared by 4 bases and J by 7 bases, with 11 bases between. Germline assignment: CDR1 SQVTM and CDR2 ANQGSEA.

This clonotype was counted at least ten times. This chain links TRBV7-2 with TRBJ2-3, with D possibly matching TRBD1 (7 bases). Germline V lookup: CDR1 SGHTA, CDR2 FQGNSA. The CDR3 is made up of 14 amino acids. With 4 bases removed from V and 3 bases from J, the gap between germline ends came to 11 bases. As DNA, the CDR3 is TGTGCCAGCAGCTCCCAGGGGGGAACAGATACGCAGTATTTT. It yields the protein CASSSQGGTDTQYF. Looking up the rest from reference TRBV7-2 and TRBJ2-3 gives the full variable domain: GAGVSQSPSNKVTEKGKDVELRCDPISGHTALYWYRQSLGQGLEFLIYFQGNSAPDKSGLPSDRFSAERTGGSVSTLTIQRTQQEDSAVYLCASSSQGGTDTQYFGPGTRLTVL.

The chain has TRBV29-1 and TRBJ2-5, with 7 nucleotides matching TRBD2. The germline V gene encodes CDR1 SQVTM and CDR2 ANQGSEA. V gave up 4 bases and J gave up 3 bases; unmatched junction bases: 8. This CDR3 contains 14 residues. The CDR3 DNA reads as TGCAGCGTTGCTAACATAGCGGGTAAAGAGACCCAGTACTTC. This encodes CSVANIAGKETQYF.

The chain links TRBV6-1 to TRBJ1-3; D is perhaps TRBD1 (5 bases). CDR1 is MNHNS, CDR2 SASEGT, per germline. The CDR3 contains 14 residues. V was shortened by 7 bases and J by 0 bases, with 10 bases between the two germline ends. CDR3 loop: CASIGTNSGNTIYF. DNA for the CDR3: TGTGCCAGCATTGGGACGAACTCTGGAAACACCATATATTTT.

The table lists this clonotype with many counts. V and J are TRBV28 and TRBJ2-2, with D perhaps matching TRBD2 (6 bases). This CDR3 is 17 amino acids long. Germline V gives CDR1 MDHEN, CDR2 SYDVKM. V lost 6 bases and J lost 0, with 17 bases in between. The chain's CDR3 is CASSLSGVSANTGELFF. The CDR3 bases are TGTGCCAGCAGCCTTAGCGGTGTATCCGCGAACACCGGGGAGCTGTTTTTT.

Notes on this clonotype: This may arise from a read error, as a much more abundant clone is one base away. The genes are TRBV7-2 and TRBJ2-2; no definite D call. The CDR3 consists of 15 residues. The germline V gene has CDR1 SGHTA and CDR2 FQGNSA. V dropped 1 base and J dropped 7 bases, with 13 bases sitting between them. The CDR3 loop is CASSLEADRNGELFF. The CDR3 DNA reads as TGTGCCAGCAGCTTAGAGGCGGACCGTAACGGGGAGCTGTTTTTT.

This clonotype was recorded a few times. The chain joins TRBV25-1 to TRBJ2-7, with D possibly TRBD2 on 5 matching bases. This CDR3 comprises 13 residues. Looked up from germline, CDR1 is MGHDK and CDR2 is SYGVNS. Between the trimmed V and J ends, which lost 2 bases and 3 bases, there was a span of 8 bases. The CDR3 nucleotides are TGTGCCAGCAGTGAAACCGGAGGCTACGAGCAGTACTTC. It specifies CASSETGGYEQYF.

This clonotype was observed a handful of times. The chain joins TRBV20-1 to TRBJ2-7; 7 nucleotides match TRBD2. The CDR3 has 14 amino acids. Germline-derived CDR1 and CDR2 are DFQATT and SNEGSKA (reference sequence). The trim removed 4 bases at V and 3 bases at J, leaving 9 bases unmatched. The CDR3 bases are TGCAGTGCTACCACGACGGGAGGCTACTACGAGCAGTACTTC. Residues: CSATTTGGYYEQYF.

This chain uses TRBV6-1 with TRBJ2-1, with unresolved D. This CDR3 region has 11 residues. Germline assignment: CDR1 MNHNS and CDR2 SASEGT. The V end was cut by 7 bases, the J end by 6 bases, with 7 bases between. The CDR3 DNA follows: TGTGCCAGCACCGGGCTCAATGAGCAGTTCTTC. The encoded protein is CASTGLNEQFF.

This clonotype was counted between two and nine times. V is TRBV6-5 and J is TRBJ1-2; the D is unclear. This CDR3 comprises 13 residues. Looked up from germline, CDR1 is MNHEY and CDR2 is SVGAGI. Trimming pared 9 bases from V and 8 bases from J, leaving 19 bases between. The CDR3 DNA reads TGTGCCAGTGGAAACGGAGAGAACGAAGGCTACACCTTC. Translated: CASGNGENEGYTF.

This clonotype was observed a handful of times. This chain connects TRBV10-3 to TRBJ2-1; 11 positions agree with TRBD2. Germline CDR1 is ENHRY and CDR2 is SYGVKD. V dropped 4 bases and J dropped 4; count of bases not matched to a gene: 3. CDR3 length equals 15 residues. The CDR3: CAISGGLADYNEQFF. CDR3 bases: TGTGCCATCAGTGGGGGACTAGCGGATTACAATGAGCAGTTCTTC.

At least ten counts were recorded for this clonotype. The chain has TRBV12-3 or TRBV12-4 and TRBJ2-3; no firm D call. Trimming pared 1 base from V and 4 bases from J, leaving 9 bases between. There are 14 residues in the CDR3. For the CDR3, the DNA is TGTGCCAGCAGTTTAGACGGTACCGCAGATACGCAGTATTTT. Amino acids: CASSLDGTADTQYF.

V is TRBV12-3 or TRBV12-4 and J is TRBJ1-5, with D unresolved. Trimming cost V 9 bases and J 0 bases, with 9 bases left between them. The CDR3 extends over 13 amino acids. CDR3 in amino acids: CARESVSNQPQHF. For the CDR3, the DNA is TGTGCCAGGGAGTCTGTTAGCAATCAGCCCCAGCATTTT.

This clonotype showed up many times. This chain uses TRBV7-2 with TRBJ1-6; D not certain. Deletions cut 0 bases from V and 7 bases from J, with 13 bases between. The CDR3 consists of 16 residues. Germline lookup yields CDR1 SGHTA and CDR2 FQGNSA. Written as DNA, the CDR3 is TGTGCCAGCAGCTTAGCGCACACAGATAAAAATTCACCCCTCCACTTT. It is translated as CASSLAHTDKNSPLHF. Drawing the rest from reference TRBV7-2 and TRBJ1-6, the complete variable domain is GAGVSQSPSNKVTEKGKDVELRCDPISGHTALYWYRQSLGQGLEFLIYFQGNSAPDKSGLPSDRFSAERTGGSVSTLTIQRTQQEDSAVYLCASSLAHTDKNSPLHFGNGTRLTVT.

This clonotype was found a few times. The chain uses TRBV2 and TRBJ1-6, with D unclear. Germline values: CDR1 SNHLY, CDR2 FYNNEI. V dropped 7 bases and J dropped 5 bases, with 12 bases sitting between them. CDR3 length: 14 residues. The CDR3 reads CASNLHPNNSPLHF. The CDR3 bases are TGTGCCAGCAATCTCCATCCCAATAATTCACCCCTCCACTTT.

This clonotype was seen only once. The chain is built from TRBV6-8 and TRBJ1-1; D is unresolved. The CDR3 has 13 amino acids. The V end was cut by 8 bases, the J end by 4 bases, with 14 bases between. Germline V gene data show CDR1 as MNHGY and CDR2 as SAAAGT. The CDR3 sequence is CASFQYPFTEAFF. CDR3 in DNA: TGTGCCAGCTTCCAATACCCCTTCACTGAAGCTTTCTTT.

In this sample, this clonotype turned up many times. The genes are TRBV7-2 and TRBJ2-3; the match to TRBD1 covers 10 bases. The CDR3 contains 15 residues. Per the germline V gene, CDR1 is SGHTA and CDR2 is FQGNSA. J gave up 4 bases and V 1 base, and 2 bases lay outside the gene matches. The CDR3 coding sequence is TGTGCCAGCAGCTTAGTGGGACAGGGGCCAGATACGCAGTATTTT. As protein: CASSLVGQGPDTQYF.

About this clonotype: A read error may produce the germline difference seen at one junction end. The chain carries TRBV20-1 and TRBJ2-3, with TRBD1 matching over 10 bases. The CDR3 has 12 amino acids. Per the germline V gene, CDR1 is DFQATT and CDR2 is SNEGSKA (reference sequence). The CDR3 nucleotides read TGCAGTGCTAAGAGAGGACAGGGGGTTCGACATTTT. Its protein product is CSAKRGQGVRHF.

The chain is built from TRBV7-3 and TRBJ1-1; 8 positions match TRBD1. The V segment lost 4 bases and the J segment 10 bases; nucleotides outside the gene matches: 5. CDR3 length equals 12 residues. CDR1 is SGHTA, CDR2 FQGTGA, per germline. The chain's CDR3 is CASSSGQGVAFF. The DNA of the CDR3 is TGTGCCAGCAGCTCAGGACAGGGTGTAGCTTTCTTT.

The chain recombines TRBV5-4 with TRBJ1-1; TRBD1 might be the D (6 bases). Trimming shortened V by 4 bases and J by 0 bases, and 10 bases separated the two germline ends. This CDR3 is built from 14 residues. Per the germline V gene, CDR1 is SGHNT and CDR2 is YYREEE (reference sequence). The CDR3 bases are TGTGCCAGCAGCACGCGACAGGTGAACACTGAAGCTTTCTTT. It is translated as CASSTRQVNTEAFF.

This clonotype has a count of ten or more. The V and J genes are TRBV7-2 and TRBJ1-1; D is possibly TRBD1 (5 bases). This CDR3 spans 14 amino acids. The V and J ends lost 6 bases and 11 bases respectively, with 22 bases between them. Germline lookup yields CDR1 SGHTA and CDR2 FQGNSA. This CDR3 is CASSLHGTILQAFF. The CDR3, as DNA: TGTGCCAGCAGTTTACACGGGACTATCCTACAGGCTTTCTTT.

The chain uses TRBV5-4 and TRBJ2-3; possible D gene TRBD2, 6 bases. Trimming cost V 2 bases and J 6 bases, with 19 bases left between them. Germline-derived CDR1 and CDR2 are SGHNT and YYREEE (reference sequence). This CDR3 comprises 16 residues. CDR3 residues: CASSFEPTRPPDTQYF. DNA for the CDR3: TGTGCCAGCAGCTTTGAACCGACTAGGCCCCCCGATACGCAGTATTTT.

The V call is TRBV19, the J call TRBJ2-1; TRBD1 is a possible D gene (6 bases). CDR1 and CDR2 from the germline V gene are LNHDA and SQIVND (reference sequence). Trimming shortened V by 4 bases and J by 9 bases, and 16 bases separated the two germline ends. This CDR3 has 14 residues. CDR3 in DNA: TGTGCCAGTAGTAGGGGGCCCATTTGGGGTGAGCAGTTCTTC. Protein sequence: CASSRGPIWGEQFF. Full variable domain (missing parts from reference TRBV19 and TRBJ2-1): DGGITQSPKYLFRKEGQNVTLSCEQNLNHDAMYWYRQDPGQGLRLIYYSQIVNDFQKGDIAEGYSVSREKKESFPLTVTSAQKNPTAFYLCASSRGPIWGEQFFGPGTRLTVL.